The 24 T cell receptor beta chains in this list originate from one sample, sequenced in a study of shared clonotypes between healthy human individuals. Sequenced by immunoSEQ multiplex PCR; TCRdb stores in-frame clones only, minus some. The sample has about 2 million clones, approximately 94% seen once. Naive CD8 populations comprised CD45RO-negative cells positively selected for CCR7, excluding terminally differentiated effector memory CD45RA+ cells. The sample consisted of naive CD8+ T cells sorted from blood. Receptors were obtained from a man aged 18 to 35 in good health.

Of note for this clone: The sample contains more than one DNA sequence encoding this CDR3. This sequence joins TRBV9 and TRBJ2-3; maybe TRBD2 (5 bases). Germline V lookup: CDR1 SGDLS, CDR2 YYNGEE. V was shortened by 0 bases and J by 1 base, with 9 bases between the two germline ends. The CDR3 has 15 amino acids. CDR3 residues: CASSVVEGGTDTQYF. The CDR3 region has the DNA TGTGCCAGCAGCGTAGTTGAGGGAGGCACAGATACGCAGTATTTT.

The chain links TRBV2 to TRBJ2-7, with 8 bases lining up with TRBD2. J lost 5 bases, V lost 8 bases, and 11 bases had no gene match. Germline CDR1 and CDR2: SNHLY and FYNNEI. The CDR3 is 14 residues long. CDR3 nucleotide sequence: TGTGCCAGCCGAGATCCGGGAGGGTCCCACGAGCAGTACTTC. It codes for CASRDPGGSHEQYF.

This chain connects TRBV27 to TRBJ2-7; possible D gene TRBD2, 7 bases. CDR1 is MNHEY and CDR2 is SMNVEV in the germline V gene (reference sequence). V gave up 2 bases and J gave up 7 bases, with 15 bases separating them. This CDR3 contains 14 residues. The CDR3 region has the DNA TGTGCCAGCAGTTTAGGCCTACAGGGAGGGGAGCAGTACTTC. It translates to CASSLGLQGGEQYF.

The chain carries TRBV13 and TRBJ2-7, with D perhaps matching TRBD2 (6 bases). The germline gives CDR1 PRHDT, CDR2 FYEKMQ (reference sequence). Trimming left V 5 bases short and J 6 bases short, with 17 bases between. The CDR3 totals 14 residues. The chain's CDR3 is CASSLWDRGSEQYF. DNA of the CDR3: TGTGCCAGCAGCCTTTGGGACCGGGGGAGCGAGCAGTACTTC.

The V call is TRBV18, the J call TRBJ1-4; D unclear. Germline loops: CDR1 KGHSH, CDR2 LQKENI. This CDR3 has 15 amino acids. V was shortened by 6 bases and J by 8 bases, with 19 bases between the two germline ends. CDR3 nucleotide sequence: TGTGCCAGCTCCCCAATTCCCGGGGTCGACGAAAAACTGTTTTTT. Translated, it gives CASSPIPGVDEKLFF.

This clone was counted a single time. CDR3 DNA sequence: TGTGCCAGTAGTATCGGGGTTACTCTCCAAGAGACCCAGTACTTC. This encodes CASSIGVTLQETQYF. This rearrangement joins TRBV19 to TRBJ2-5; a weak D match, TRBD2 (5 bases). The germline V and J ends were trimmed by 3 bases and 1 base, with 12 bases remaining between them. The CDR3 covers 15 residues. Per germline, CDR1 LNHDA and CDR2 SQIVND (reference sequence).

This clone was found a few times. The rearrangement uses TRBV4-1 and TRBJ1-1, with D possibly matching TRBD1 (5 bases). The CDR3 loop spans 15 amino acids. CDR1 is MGHRA and CDR2 is YSYEKL in the germline V gene. With 7 bases removed from V and 4 bases from J, the gap between germline ends came to 19 bases. This chain's CDR3 is CASTSSGTKFTEAFF. The CDR3 coding sequence is TGCGCCAGCACATCCTCCGGGACCAAATTCACTGAAGCTTTCTTT.

The chain couples TRBV28 to TRBJ1-3; D is uncertain. Trimming took 6 bases from V and 0 from J, leaving 9 bases between them. The CDR3 is made up of 14 amino acids. Per the germline V gene, CDR1 is MDHEN and CDR2 is SYDVKM. The CDR3 reads CASRPPSSGNTIYF. The CDR3 nucleotides read TGTGCCAGCAGGCCCCCGTCCTCTGGAAACACCATATATTTT.

The rearrangement joins TRBV2 to TRBJ1-2, with 10 nucleotides matching TRBD1. Germline CDR1 reads SNHLY; CDR2 reads FYNNEI. The CDR3 extends over 14 amino acids. With V trimmed by 7 bases and J by 7 bases, 9 bases remained unmatched. For the CDR3, the DNA is TGTGCCAGCACAACCGGACAGGGGGTGTTTGGCTACACCTTC. As protein: CASTTGQGVFGYTF.

The J gene is TRBJ1-4, the V gene TRBV4-1, with 7 positions matching TRBD1. V lost 0 bases and J lost 4; bases outside the gene matches: 5. The CDR3 contains 16 residues. Looked up from germline, CDR1 is MGHRA and CDR2 is YSYEKL. The DNA for the CDR3 is TGCGCCAGCAGCCAAGAATGGGGACAGATTAATGAAAAACTGTTTTTT. The encoded protein is CASSQEWGQINEKLFF.

This sequence joins TRBV6-5 and TRBJ2-5; TRBD2 aligns across 10 bases. This CDR3 region has 14 residues. Germline lookup yields CDR1 MNHEY and CDR2 SVGAGI. With V trimmed by 10 bases and J by 0 bases, 5 bases remained unmatched. This chain's CDR3 is CATGSGRHQETQYF. CDR3 bases: TGTGCCACCGGTAGCGGGAGGCACCAAGAGACCCAGTACTTC.

The chain has TRBV6-5 and TRBJ1-1; 10 nucleotides agree with TRBD1. J gave up 6 bases and V 6 bases, and 4 bases lay outside the gene matches. Germline assignment: CDR1 MNHEY and CDR2 SVGAGI. The CDR3 sequence is 13 residues long. CDR3 sequence: CASRDRGFAEAFF. Written as DNA, the CDR3 is TGTGCCAGCAGGGACAGGGGGTTTGCTGAAGCTTTCTTT.

V gene TRBV13 combines with J gene TRBJ2-1, with TRBD2 matching 7 bases. This CDR3 is built from 13 residues. CDR1 is PRHDT and CDR2 is FYEKMQ in the germline V gene (reference sequence). V was clipped by 1 base and J by 7 bases; unmatched bases: 1. Here the CDR3 reads CASSLDGGNEQFF. For the CDR3, the DNA is TGTGCCAGCAGCTTAGACGGGGGGAATGAGCAGTTCTTC.

This chain links TRBV28 with TRBJ1-1, with D perhaps TRBD1 (5 bases). This CDR3 is built from 15 residues. CDR1 is MDHEN, CDR2 SYDVKM, per germline. Trimming took off 5 bases at V and 1 base at J, with 14 bases between the two ends. CDR3 in DNA: TGTGCCAGCAGTCTGACAGTAACGGGGAACACTGAAGCTTTCTTT. Amino acids: CASSLTVTGNTEAFF.

The rearrangement links TRBV14 to TRBJ2-7; D perhaps matches TRBD2 (6 bases). This CDR3 has 14 amino acids. CDR1 is SGHDN, CDR2 FVKESK, per germline. Trimming removed 1 base at V and 3 bases at J, with 10 bases between. CDR3 bases: TGTGCCAGCAGCCAAGCGGGACTGCACTACGAGCAGTACTTC. It specifies CASSQAGLHYEQYF. The complete variable domain, with remaining parts taken from reference TRBV14 and TRBJ2-7, reads EAGVTQFPSHSVIEKGQTVTLRCDPISGHDNLYWYRRVMGKEIKFLLHFVKESKQDESGMPNNRFLAERTGGTYSTLKVQPAELEDSGVYFCASSQAGLHYEQYFGPGTRLTVT.

V usage is TRBV7-9 and J usage is TRBJ1-3, with D uncertain. From germline, CDR1 is SEHNR and CDR2 FQNEAQ (reference sequence). V was clipped by 1 base and J by 4 bases, with 2 bases between them. The CDR3 has 12 residues. The CDR3 DNA sequence: TGTGCCAGCAGCTTAGACGGAAACACCATATATTTT. Its translation is CASSLDGNTIYF.

This chain links TRBV23-1 with TRBJ2-7; 7 positions agree with TRBD1. TRBV23-1 is marked as an open reading frame, function uncertain. The ends lost 0 bases at V and 2 bases at J; junction bases unmatched: 10. The CDR3 covers 17 residues. CDR3 nucleotides: TGCGCCAGCAGTCAATCGACCGGACAGGCGATAGCCTACGAGCAGTACTTC. This sequence encodes CASSQSTGQAIAYEQYF.

The chain is built from TRBV6-1 and TRBJ2-1, with 7 bases lining up with TRBD2. J gave up 2 bases and V 7 bases, and 2 bases lay outside the gene matches. Germline CDR1 reads MNHNS; CDR2 reads SASEGT. This CDR3 spans 13 amino acids. This chain's CDR3 is CASIGTTYNEQFF. In nucleotides, the CDR3 is TGTGCCAGCATCGGGACTACCTACAATGAGCAGTTCTTC.

The chain carries TRBV27 and TRBJ1-4; TRBD1 aligns across 8 bases. Germline V gene data show CDR1 as MNHEY and CDR2 as SMNVEV (reference sequence). J gave up 0 bases and V 2 bases, and 2 bases lay outside the gene matches. The CDR3 consists of 16 residues. The CDR3 region has the DNA TGTGCCAGCAGTTTAGAACAGGGGGCAACTAATGAAAAACTGTTTTTT. Translation gives CASSLEQGATNEKLFF.

This chain uses TRBV4-1 with TRBJ2-7; 10 bases align to TRBD2. The germline V gene has CDR1 MGHRA and CDR2 YSYEKL. V lost 5 bases, J lost 4 bases, and 5 bases stayed unmatched. This CDR3 has 14 amino acids. In nucleotides, the CDR3 is TGCGCCAGCAGCAGCGGGGGGGCTGGGTACGAGCAGTACTTC. It is translated as CASSSGGAGYEQYF.

V usage is TRBV4-3 and J usage is TRBJ2-5; tentatively, D is TRBD1 or TRBD2 (5 bases each). This CDR3 is 18 amino acids long. The germline CDR1 and CDR2 sequences are LGHNA and YSLEER. The V gene lost 0 bases and the J gene lost 4 bases, with 21 bases spanning the gap. The CDR3 protein is CASSQDGGFEVSGETQYF. The CDR3, as DNA: TGCGCCAGCAGCCAAGATGGGGGTTTTGAGGTCAGCGGAGAGACCCAGTACTTC.

This chain joins TRBV7-2 and TRBJ2-7; 7 bases align to TRBD1. CDR1 is SGHTA and CDR2 is FQGNSA in the germline V gene. The CDR3 spans 14 residues. V lost 5 bases, J lost 3 bases, and 7 bases stayed unmatched. CDR3 protein: CASSPTGEGYEQYF. The CDR3 coding sequence is TGTGCCAGCAGCCCCACAGGGGAAGGCTACGAGCAGTACTTC.

The V gene is TRBV7-2, the J gene TRBJ1-6, with D perhaps matching TRBD1 (5 bases). Germline loops: CDR1 SGHTA, CDR2 FQGNSA. V was shortened by 1 base and J by 8 bases, with 9 bases between the two germline ends. The CDR3 runs 14 residues. The chain's CDR3 is CASSLGLGDSPLHF. CDR3 nucleotide sequence: TGTGCCAGCAGCTTAGGCTTGGGGGATTCACCCCTCCACTTT.

About this clone itself: Distinct nucleotide sequences in the sample also encode this CDR3. The rearrangement joins TRBV6-5 to TRBJ1-4; a possible D gene is TRBD1 (5 bases). The CDR3 contains 14 residues. Germline lookup yields CDR1 MNHEY and CDR2 SVGAGI. V was clipped by 2 bases and J by 7 bases, with 11 bases between them. The CDR3 is CASSYGQGGEKLFF. The CDR3, as DNA: TGTGCCAGCAGTTACGGCCAGGGTGGTGAAAAACTGTTTTTT.